This record covers a single T cell receptor (beta chain). The antigen remains undetermined. The record originates from a study of beta chain features in type 1 diabetes. Findings of the study overall: HLA effects on TCRB rearrangement stayed unresolved here.

Trimming stripped 1 base from V and 7 bases from J, with 16 bases between. The CDR3 consists of 15 residues. CDR1 is LGHNA and CDR2 is YSLEER in the germline V gene. Expressed TCRB transcripts were sequenced because the entire RNA isolate underwent reverse transcription. Profiling relied on immunoSEQ multiplex PCR, and the TCRdb table lists in-frame clones only, not all of them. The sample consists of 130,000 to 150,000 clones, 6.9% of them appearing once. Sorting that relied on CD45RO/CCR7/CD25/CD127/CD95/CD27 yielded CD4+ naive, central memory, regulatory and stem cell-like memory cells. The TCR originated in a young woman in good health. Sequencing was carried out using central memory CD4+ T cells from blood. The chain recombines TRBV4-3 with TRBJ2-5, with D perhaps matching TRBD1 (5 bases). This CDR3 reads CASSQAHSQGATQYF. The CDR3 nucleotides read TGCGCCAGCAGCCAAGCACACTCTCAAGGGGCGACCCAGTACTTC.